Listed below are T cell receptor beta chains from one sample, sequenced in a study of cytomegalovirus exposure and HLA in healthy donors. Sequenced by immunoSEQ multiplex PCR; TCRdb stores in-frame clones only, minus some. The table lists about 110,000 clones, 73% of them singletons, with 7.8% in the top ten. The sample consisted of PBMCs. The origin of the receptors is a man between 25 and 39 years old in good health and CMV-seronegative. Both conserved end residues are part of each CDR3. Each record gives: V gene, D gene, clone size, J gene, CDR3 protein, CDR3 DNA. The D gene is left open where the match is weak. Not all rows give a size; the values are once, few, many and, for expanded clones, a class.

v_call: TRBV11-1
d_call: -
clone_size: -
j_call: TRBJ2-5
cdr3_aa: CASSLEAQGSQETQYF
cdr3_nt: TGTGCCAGCAGCTTAGAGGCACAGGGTAGCCAAGAGACCCAGTACTTC

v_call: TRBV5-1
d_call: -
clone_size: few
j_call: TRBJ1-4
cdr3_aa: CASSLRQPNEKLFF
cdr3_nt: TGCGCCAGCAGCCTCCGACAGCCTAATGAAAAACTGTTTTTT

v_call: TRBV7-9
d_call: TRBD1
clone_size: once
j_call: TRBJ2-7
cdr3_aa: CASSPGTGIYEQYF
cdr3_nt: TGTGCCAGCAGCCCCGGGACAGGGATTTACGAGCAGTACTTC

v_call: TRBV4-2
d_call: TRBD1
clone_size: -
j_call: TRBJ2-7
cdr3_aa: CASSQTSGTGDYEQYF
cdr3_nt: TGTGCCAGCAGCCAGACCTCCGGGACAGGGGACTACGAGCAGTACTTC

v_call: TRBV12-5
d_call: TRBD2
clone_size: -
j_call: TRBJ2-3
cdr3_aa: CASGLVAGGSTDTQYF
cdr3_nt: TGTGCTAGTGGTTTGGTCGCGGGGGGGAGCACAGATACGCAGTATTTT

v_call: TRBV29-1
d_call: -
clone_size: -
j_call: TRBJ2-1
cdr3_aa: CSVESRDNEQFF
cdr3_nt: TGCAGCGTTGAAAGCAGGGACAATGAGCAGTTCTTC

v_call: TRBV9
d_call: TRBD1
clone_size: -
j_call: TRBJ1-1
cdr3_aa: CASSPIWDSSNTEAFF
cdr3_nt: TGTGCCAGCAGCCCCATATGGGACAGCTCGAACACTGAAGCTTTCTTT

v_call: TRBV29-1
d_call: TRBD1
clone_size: -
j_call: TRBJ2-7
cdr3_aa: CSATGGGGEQYF
cdr3_nt: TGCAGCGCGACAGGGGGCGGAGGCGAGCAGTACTTC

v_call: TRBV13
d_call: -
clone_size: -
j_call: TRBJ2-3
cdr3_aa: CASSLGQATDTQYF
cdr3_nt: TGTGCCAGCAGCTTAGGACAGGCAACAGATACGCAGTATTTT

v_call: TRBV11-2
d_call: -
clone_size: -
j_call: TRBJ1-4
cdr3_aa: CASSLDLFGKLFF
cdr3_nt: TGTGCCAGCAGCTTAGATCTATTTGGAAAACTGTTTTTT

v_call: TRBV10-3
d_call: TRBD2
clone_size: -
j_call: TRBJ2-1
cdr3_aa: CAISENGAGGPGNEQFF
cdr3_nt: TGTGCCATCAGTGAGAATGGGGCGGGAGGGCCCGGCAATGAGCAGTTCTTC

v_call: TRBV27
d_call: -
clone_size: -
j_call: TRBJ2-7
cdr3_aa: CASSVATGNEQYF
cdr3_nt: TGTGCCAGCAGTGTAGCTACAGGGAACGAGCAGTACTTC

v_call: TRBV7-8
d_call: TRBD1
clone_size: once
j_call: TRBJ2-2
cdr3_aa: CASSRPGQGVPGELFF
cdr3_nt: TGTGCCAGCAGCCGCCCGGGACAGGGGGTGCCCGGGGAGCTGTTTTTT

v_call: TRBV28
d_call: TRBD1
clone_size: -
j_call: TRBJ2-3
cdr3_aa: CATFDRATTDTQYF
cdr3_nt: TGTGCCACCTTCGACAGGGCAACCACAGATACGCAGTATTTT

v_call: TRBV5-1
d_call: TRBD1
clone_size: few
j_call: TRBJ2-7
cdr3_aa: CASSLGFGAGGSYEQYF
cdr3_nt: TGCGCCAGCAGCTTGGGGTTCGGGGCAGGGGGCTCCTACGAGCAGTACTTC

v_call: TRBV6-5
d_call: -
clone_size: -
j_call: TRBJ1-3
cdr3_aa: CASSYRRAGNTIYF
cdr3_nt: TGTGCCAGCAGTTATAGGAGGGCTGGAAACACCATATATTTT